Below are 25 T cell receptor beta chains sequenced from a single sample in a study of T cell repertoires in cytomegalovirus infection (dated by TCRdb to between 2019 and 2020). This sample was sequenced with an Illumina HiSeq 1500. The public reads were reanalyzed by TCRdb: fastp trimming at Q25, MiXCR alignment, in-frame beta chains only. Every entry covers one CDR3 protein and lists the most common genes and DNA from its rows. The table for this sample lists 560,000 or so distinct CDR3 sequences; 15% to 20% of them were counted only once. Roughly 25% of the sample belongs to the ten largest clones. The sample comprised CD8+ T cells from PBMCs. Receptors were obtained from a human donor in good health (CMV status not recorded). Some clones in this sample may be carry-over from other donors' samples.

This clonotype was detected many times. The rearrangement uses TRBV12-3 or TRBV12-4 and TRBJ1-2; D perhaps matches TRBD1 (5 bases). CDR3 size: 17 residues. Trimming removed 5 bases at V and 0 bases at J, with 19 bases between. CDR3 sequence reads: CASSQGAGHTSNYGYTF. CDR3 nucleotides: TGTGCCAGCAGTCAAGGGGCGGGGCACACCTCTAACTATGGCTACACCTTC.

This chain joins TRBV5-8 and TRBJ2-1; D is perhaps TRBD2 (6 bases). Germline V gene lookup returns CDR1 SGHTS and CDR2 YDEGEE. The V end lost 2 bases, the J end lost 2 bases, and 14 bases lay between the germline ends. The CDR3 is 16 amino acids. As DNA, the CDR3 is TGTGCCAGCAGCTTTTATTCTAGCGATCCCTACAATGAGCAGTTCTTC. It encodes CASSFYSSDPYNEQFF.

This clonotype was seen a handful of times. The rearrangement uses TRBV15 and TRBJ1-2; weak D call: TRBD1 (5 bases). Germline V CDR1 and CDR2: LNHNV, YYDKDF (reference sequence). Trimming shortened V by 1 base and J by 7 bases, and 13 bases separated the two germline ends. This CDR3 contains 14 residues. Written as DNA, the CDR3 is TGTGCCACCAGCAGAGGCGGGGGTCCTCTTGGCTACACCTTC. This gives the protein CATSRGGGPLGYTF.

This clonotype has a count of ten or more. CDR3 DNA sequence: TGTGCCAGCAGCCGAGGACTAGCGGGGTCACAAGAGACCCAGTACTTC. It specifies CASSRGLAGSQETQYF. J is TRBJ2-5 and V is TRBV7-7; 12 bases align to TRBD2. In germline, CDR1 is SSHAT, CDR2 FNYEAQ (reference sequence). The CDR3 loop spans 16 amino acids. Losses at the gene ends were 5 bases for V and 2 bases for J; bases not matched to a gene: 6.

The V gene is TRBV5-6, the J gene TRBJ1-2; no definite D call. Germline-derived CDR1 and CDR2 are SGHDT and YYEEEE. This CDR3 region has 13 residues. V lost 3 bases to trimming and J lost 2 bases, with 8 bases between them. The CDR3 bases are TGTGCCAGCAGCTCGGGAAAGAACTATGGCTACACCTTC. Translated, it gives CASSSGKNYGYTF.

Ten or more counts support this clonotype. The V gene is TRBV10-3, the J gene TRBJ2-7, with D tentatively TRBD1 (6 bases). Trimming took off 6 bases at V and 2 bases at J, with 26 bases between the two ends. The CDR3 consists of 18 residues. Germline V CDR1 and CDR2: ENHRY, SYGVKD. The CDR3 sequence is CAISPVGIARDTTYEQYF. In DNA, the CDR3 is TGTGCCATCAGCCCAGTGGGGATCGCCCGGGACACCACCTACGAGCAGTACTTC.

This clonotype is a singleton in its sample. V usage is TRBV29-1 and J usage is TRBJ2-1, with TRBD1 identical over 8 bases. The CDR3 has 10 amino acids. Germline CDR1 SQVTM, CDR2 ANQGSEA. V lost 5 bases, J lost 16 bases, and 7 bases stayed unmatched. CDR3 sequence reads: CSVSSGQVFF. Written as DNA, the CDR3 is TGCAGCGTTTCTTCGGGACAGGTCTTCTTC.

This clonotype has just a few counts. This chain links TRBV29-1 with TRBJ1-2; tentatively, D is TRBD1 (5 bases). The V and J ends lost 5 bases and 8 bases respectively, with 12 bases between them. Germline loops: CDR1 SQVTM, CDR2 ANQGSEA. CDR3 length equals 11 residues. CDR3 amino acids: CSVWGEHGYTF. CDR3 bases: TGCAGCGTTTGGGGGGAACACGGCTACACCTTC.

This clonotype was seen many times. J is TRBJ2-7 and V is TRBV7-8; the D is unclear. The CDR3 runs 15 residues. V dropped 0 bases and J dropped 5 bases, with 14 bases sitting between them. CDR1 SGHVS and CDR2 FQNEAQ come from the germline V gene. The CDR3 DNA is TGTGCCAGCAGCTTAGCGTTCCGAGCAGCCGACGAGCAGTACTTC. Residues: CASSLAFRAADEQYF.

The rearrangement uses TRBV5-1 and TRBJ1-3; maybe TRBD1 (5 bases). Germline CDR1 SGHRS, CDR2 YFSETQ. The length of the CDR3 is 15 residues. Between the trimmed V and J ends, which lost 4 bases and 7 bases, there was a span of 18 bases. CDR3 sequence reads: CASSLSWGVENTIYF. Written as DNA, the CDR3 is TGCGCCAGCAGCCTGAGTTGGGGGGTCGAGAACACCATATATTTT.

For this clonotype: No conserved phenylalanine or tryptophan is present at the end of the CDR3, so a read error is the likely explanation. The J gene is TRBJ2-5, the V gene TRBV28; D is possibly TRBD2 (5 bases). This CDR3 spans 15 amino acids. Trimming took 6 bases from V and 3 from J, leaving 17 bases between them. The germline gives CDR1 MDHEN, CDR2 SYDVKM. In DNA form, the CDR3 reads TGTGCCAGCAGCCTCGGGCCGCTCGGGGAAGAGACCCAGTACCTC. Amino acid sequence: CASSLGPLGEETQYL.

This clonotype was seen only a few times. In DNA form, the CDR3 reads TGTGCCAGCAGCTCAGGGGGTGAGGGGGAAAATGAAAAACTGTTTTTT. This encodes CASSSGGEGENEKLFF. This chain connects TRBV7-9 to TRBJ1-4, with 7 bases lining up with TRBD1. V trimming: 4 bases; J trimming: 5 bases; junction bases outside the gene matches: 10. The CDR3 has 16 amino acids. The germline CDR1 and CDR2 sequences are SEHNR and FQNEAQ (reference sequence).

This clonotype was seen more than once but under ten times. The chain combines TRBV12-3 or TRBV12-4 with TRBJ2-4, with D perhaps matching TRBD2 (6 bases). Trimming shortened V by 7 bases and J by 0 bases, and 16 bases separated the two germline ends. This CDR3 spans 16 amino acids. CDR3 sequence reads: CASTPLLEGAKNIQYF. The CDR3 nucleotides read TGTGCCAGCACCCCCCTCCTGGAGGGAGCCAAAAACATTCAGTACTTC.

This clonotype occurred a few times. The chain has TRBV20-1 and TRBJ2-3, with D possibly being TRBD1 (6 bases). The CDR3 contains 13 residues. V gave up 6 bases and J gave up 1 base, with 11 bases separating them. CDR1 is DFQATT and CDR2 is SNEGSKA in the germline V gene (reference sequence). The CDR3: CSASDRGTDTQYF. CDR3 bases: TGCAGTGCCTCGGACAGAGGCACAGATACGCAGTATTTT.

V is TRBV28 and J is TRBJ1-4; D is possibly TRBD1 (5 bases). Trimming left V 8 bases short and J 7 bases short, with 20 bases between. CDR3 size: 15 residues. Germline V gene data show CDR1 as MDHEN and CDR2 as SYDVKM. CDR3 amino acids: CASVPWGMVSEKLFF. CDR3 coding DNA: TGTGCCAGCGTACCTTGGGGGATGGTTAGTGAAAAACTGTTTTTT.

This clonotype was seen ten or more times. The rearrangement joins TRBV11-2 to TRBJ2-5; possible D gene TRBD1, 6 bases. V lost 1 base and J 7 bases, leaving 22 bases between the germline ends. CDR1 SGHAT and CDR2 FQNNGV come from the germline V gene. The CDR3 is 17 residues long. CDR3 amino acids: CASSLGLVGTLGGTQYF. DNA of the CDR3: TGTGCCAGCAGCTTAGGATTGGTCGGGACACTCGGTGGGACCCAGTACTTC.

Comment on this clonotype: A much larger clone sits a single nucleotide away, making a read error possible. The CDR3, as DNA: TGTGCCAGTCAGGGGACAGTGGTGGGATACAATGAGCAGTTCTTC. Protein: CASQGTVVGYNEQFF. The gene calls are TRBV28 and TRBJ2-1, with TRBD1 matching over 7 bases. Germline values: CDR1 MDHEN, CDR2 SYDVKM. The CDR3 contains 15 residues. J was trimmed by 4 bases and V by 9 bases; bases with no gene match: 12.

The chain links TRBV5-6 to TRBJ1-2, with TRBD1 matching 7 bases. Unmatched junction bases numbered 10, after V lost 7 bases and J lost 7 bases. Germline V gene lookup returns CDR1 SGHDT and CDR2 YYEEEE. The CDR3 consists of 13 residues. The DNA of the CDR3 is TGTGCCAGCGCCGACAGGGCAAGGAGTGGCTACACCTTC. Translating it yields CASADRARSGYTF.

J is TRBJ2-7 and V is TRBV24-1; tentative D call: TRBD1 (5 bases). The germline V gene has CDR1 KGHDR and CDR2 SFDVKD. The CDR3 is made up of 15 amino acids. V shed 2 bases and J shed 2 bases, with 12 bases lying between them. Written as DNA, the CDR3 is TGTGCCACCAGTGATTCAGGAGACAGACCCTACGAGCAGTACTTC. This translates into CATSDSGDRPYEQYF.

This clonotype was counted ten times or more. This chain connects TRBV28 to TRBJ2-1; TRBD2 aligns across 10 bases. The CDR3 is 16 residues long. V dropped 2 bases and J dropped 3; count of bases not matched to a gene: 4. The germline V gene has CDR1 MDHEN and CDR2 SYDVKM. The CDR3 nucleotides are TGTGCCAGCAGTTTACCGGGGACTAGCGTCTACAATGAGCAGTTCTTC. Its translation is CASSLPGTSVYNEQFF.

This clonotype was counted ten times or more. V usage is TRBV7-2 and J usage is TRBJ2-4; 11 bases are a match to TRBD1. Germline trimming cut 5 bases from V and 8 bases from J; bases unmatched to any gene: 5. This CDR3 contains 14 residues. Germline-derived CDR1 and CDR2 are SGHTA and FQGNSA. The DNA for the CDR3 is TGTGCCAGCAGCCTCGGACAGGGGGCATACATTCAGTACTTC. Its protein is CASSLGQGAYIQYF.

This clonotype was seen a few times. The chain joins TRBV27 to TRBJ2-7; no clear D. The CDR3 is made up of 16 amino acids. CDR1 MNHEY and CDR2 SMNVEV come from the germline V gene (reference sequence). The V gene lost 4 bases and the J gene lost 2 bases, with 18 bases spanning the gap. The CDR3 bases are TGTGCCAGCAGTTCGTTATTAGGGCTCACCACCTACGAGCAGTACTTC. Its translation: CASSSLLGLTTYEQYF.

A note on this clonotype: The conserved phenylalanine or tryptophan is not found at the CDR3 terminus, so this likely reflects a read error. The rearrangement links TRBV5-1 to TRBJ2-7; 9 nucleotides agree with TRBD1. This CDR3 comprises 14 residues. Looked up from germline, CDR1 is SGHRS and CDR2 is YFSETQ. With 6 bases clipped from V and 5 bases from J, the junction kept 9 bases outside the gene matches. The DNA of the CDR3 is TGCGCCAGCAAAGAACCAGGGACAGGGAACGAGCAGTACTTA. It translates to CASKEPGTGNEQYL.

This clonotype was observed many times. The genes are TRBV7-9 and TRBJ1-4; 9 positions agree with TRBD1. The V gene end was trimmed by 5 bases and the J gene end by 5 bases; junction bases not matched to a gene: 9. The CDR3 spans 16 residues. Germline V gene sequence: CDR1 SEHNR, CDR2 FQNEAQ (reference sequence). This chain's CDR3 is CASSITLGQGNEKLFF. In DNA form, the CDR3 reads TGTGCCAGCAGCATAACCCTTGGACAGGGGAATGAAAAACTGTTTTTT.

Comments on this clonotype: A clone one base away is much larger, so this may be a read error. J is TRBJ1-1 and V is TRBV19, with 10 bases lining up with TRBD1. After removal of 4 bases from V and 3 bases from J, the junction contained 2 bases not matched to a gene. Germline CDR1 and CDR2: LNHDA and SQIVND (reference sequence). The length of the CDR3 is 14 residues. CDR3 in DNA: TGTGCCAGTAGTACGGACAGGGGGTACACTGAAGCTTTCTTT. Encoded protein: CASSTDRGYTEAFF. Complete variable domain (other parts from reference TRBV19 and TRBJ1-1): DGGITQSPKYLFRKEGQNVTLSCEQNLNHDAMYWYRQDPGQGLRLIYYSQIVNDFQKGDIAEGYSVSREKKESFPLTVTSAQKNPTAFYLCASSTDRGYTEAFFGQGTRLTVV.